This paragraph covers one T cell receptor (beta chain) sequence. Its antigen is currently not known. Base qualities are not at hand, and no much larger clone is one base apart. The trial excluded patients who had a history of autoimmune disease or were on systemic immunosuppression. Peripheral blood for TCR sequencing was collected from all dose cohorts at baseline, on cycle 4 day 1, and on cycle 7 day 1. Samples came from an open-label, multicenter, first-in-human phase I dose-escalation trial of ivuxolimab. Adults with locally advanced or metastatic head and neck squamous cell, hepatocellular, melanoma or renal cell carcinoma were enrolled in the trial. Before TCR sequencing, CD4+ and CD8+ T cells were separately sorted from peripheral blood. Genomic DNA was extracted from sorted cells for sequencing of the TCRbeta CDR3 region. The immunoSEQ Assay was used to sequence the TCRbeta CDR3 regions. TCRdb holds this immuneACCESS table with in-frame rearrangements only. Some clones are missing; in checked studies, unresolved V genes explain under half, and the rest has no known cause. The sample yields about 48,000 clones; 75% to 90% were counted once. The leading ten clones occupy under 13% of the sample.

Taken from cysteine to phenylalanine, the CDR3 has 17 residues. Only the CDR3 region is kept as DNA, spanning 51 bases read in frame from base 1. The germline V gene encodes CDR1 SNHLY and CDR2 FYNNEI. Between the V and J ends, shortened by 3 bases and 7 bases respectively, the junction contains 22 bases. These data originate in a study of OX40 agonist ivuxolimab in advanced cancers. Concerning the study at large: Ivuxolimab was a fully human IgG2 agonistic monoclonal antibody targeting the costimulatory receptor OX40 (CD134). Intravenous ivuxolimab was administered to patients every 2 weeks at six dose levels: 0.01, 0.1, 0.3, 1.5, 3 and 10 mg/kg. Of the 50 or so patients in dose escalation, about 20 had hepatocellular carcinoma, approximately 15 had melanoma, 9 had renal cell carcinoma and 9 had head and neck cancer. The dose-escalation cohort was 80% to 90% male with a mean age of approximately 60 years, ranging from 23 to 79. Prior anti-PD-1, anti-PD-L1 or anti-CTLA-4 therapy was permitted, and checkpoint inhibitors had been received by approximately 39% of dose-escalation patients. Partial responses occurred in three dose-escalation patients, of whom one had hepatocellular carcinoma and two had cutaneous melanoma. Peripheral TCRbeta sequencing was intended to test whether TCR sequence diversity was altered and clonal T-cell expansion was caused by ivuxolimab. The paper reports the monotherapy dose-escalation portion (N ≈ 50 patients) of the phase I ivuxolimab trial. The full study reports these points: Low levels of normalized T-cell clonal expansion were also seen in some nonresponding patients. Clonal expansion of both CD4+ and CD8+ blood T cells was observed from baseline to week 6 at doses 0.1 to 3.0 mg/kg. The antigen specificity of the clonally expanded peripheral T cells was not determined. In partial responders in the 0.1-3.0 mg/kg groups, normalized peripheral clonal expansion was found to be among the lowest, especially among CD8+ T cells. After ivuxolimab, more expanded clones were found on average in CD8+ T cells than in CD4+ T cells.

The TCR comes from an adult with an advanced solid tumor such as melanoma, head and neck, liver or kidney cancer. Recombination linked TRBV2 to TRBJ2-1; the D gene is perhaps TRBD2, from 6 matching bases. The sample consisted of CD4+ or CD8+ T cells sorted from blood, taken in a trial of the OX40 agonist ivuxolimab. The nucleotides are TGTGCCAGCAGTGATGATTTGCAAGGAGGGTCGAATAATGAGCAGTTCTTC. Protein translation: CASSDDLQGGSNNEQFF.